This T cell receptor (beta chain) originates from a study of T cell changes during pregnancy in multiple sclerosis. Using immunoSEQ multiplex PCR, the repertoire was profiled, and TCRdb retains in-frame clones only, with some absent. The table lists roughly 60,000 clones, around 96% of them singletons. The source was CD8+ T cells from peripheral blood mononuclear cells, collected after pregnancy. The source of this sequence is a female donor with multiple sclerosis, enrolled in a pregnancy study.

CDR3 nucleotides: TGTGCCAGCAGTTTATCTAGGGCGGGGAACACTGAAGCTTTCTTT. Translation gives CASSLSRAGNTEAFF. The chain carries TRBV27 and TRBJ1-1; D unresolved. CDR1 and CDR2 (germline): MNHEY, SMNVEV (reference sequence). The CDR3 has 15 amino acids. The V end was cut by 0 bases, the J end by 1 base, with 9 bases between.